This entry lists 7 T cell receptor beta chains sequenced from one sample in a study of memory CD4+ T cells and cytomegalovirus serostatus. The sort gate was single viable CD3+CD4+CD8-CD45RO+ cells for memory CD4+ T cells. The method was immunoSEQ multiplex PCR; TCRdb's version includes in-frame clones alone and lacks a portion of them. The sample contains 40,000 to 55,000 clones, around 88% of which appear only once. Material: memory CD4+ T cells from blood. The receptors shown here come from an adult in good health and CMV-seropositive.

The chain links TRBV6-5 to TRBJ2-6; no clear D. The CDR3 sequence is 15 residues long. Germline CDR1 reads MNHEY; CDR2 reads SVGAGI. The V end lost 0 bases, the J end lost 1 base, and 4 bases lay between the germline ends. CDR3 in DNA: TGTGCCAGCAGTTACTCGGCGTCTGGGGCCAACGTCCTGACTTTC. It encodes CASSYSASGANVLTF.

The chain combines TRBV6-1 with TRBJ2-7; D call uncertain. The CDR3 extends over 12 amino acids. V lost 0 bases and J lost 8, with 8 bases in between. Per germline, CDR1 MNHNS and CDR2 SASEGT. The CDR3 sequence is CASSEARKQQYF. The CDR3 DNA is TGTGCCAGCAGTGAAGCGAGGAAGCAGCAGTACTTC.

V and J are TRBV7-2 and TRBJ1-5; D gene unclear. V lost 1 base, J lost 7 bases, and 5 bases lay in between. CDR3 length: 12 residues. Germline V gene lookup returns CDR1 SGHTA and CDR2 FQGNSA. In DNA, the CDR3 is TGTGCCAGCAGCTTAGTCGCCCAGCCCCAGCATTTT. This translates into CASSLVAQPQHF.

J is TRBJ1-4 and V is TRBV6-5; D uncertain. The V end was cut by 4 bases, the J end by 0 bases, with 9 bases between. CDR3 size: 15 residues. CDR1 is MNHEY and CDR2 is SVGAGI in the germline V gene. Here the CDR3 reads CASSSTLPTNEKLFF. The CDR3 DNA is TGTGCCAGCAGTTCGACACTCCCAACTAATGAAAAACTGTTTTTT.

The V and J genes are TRBV5-6 and TRBJ2-3, with 7 nucleotides matching TRBD2. There are 15 residues in the CDR3. The V gene's germline CDR1 is SGHDT and CDR2 YYEEEE. The V segment lost 1 base and the J segment 4 bases; nucleotides outside the gene matches: 6. The CDR3 DNA reads as TGTGCCAGCAGCTTGTACGGCGGGGGATCAGATACGCAGTATTTT. Encoded protein: CASSLYGGGSDTQYF.

The chain combines TRBV27 with TRBJ1-2, with 7 bases identical to TRBD1. The germline gives CDR1 MNHEY, CDR2 SMNVEV (reference sequence). CDR3 length equals 13 residues. Unmatched junction bases numbered 8, after V lost 7 bases and J lost 6 bases. As DNA, the CDR3 is TGTGCCAGCACTTCTCGGGACAGTCATGGCTACACCTTC. Translation: CASTSRDSHGYTF.

The CDR3 region has the DNA TGTGCCAGCTCACCAGGTCCCCGACTAGCGGGGGTCTACGAGCAGTACTTC. This translates into CASSPGPRLAGVYEQYF. The chain recombines TRBV18 with TRBJ2-7; TRBD2 matches 12 bases. The CDR3 is 17 amino acids. Losses at the gene ends were 2 bases for V and 3 bases for J; bases not matched to a gene: 8. The germline CDR1 and CDR2 sequences are KGHSH and LQKENI.